These 8 T cell receptor beta chains were sequenced from one sample in a study of blood T cell repertoires in COVID-19. Repertoires were generated with immunoSEQ multiplex PCR, while TCRdb's copy carries only in-frame clones and drops some. Of 110,000 or so clones in the sample, around nine tenths were seen once. The sequencing input was peripheral blood. The receptors shown here come from a woman aged 70-85 years who had recovered from COVID-19.

This chain links TRBV27 with TRBJ2-7; the match to TRBD1 covers 9 bases. V lost 5 bases to trimming and J lost 7 bases; unmatched junction nucleotides: 12. CDR1 is MNHEY and CDR2 is SMNVEV in the germline V gene (reference sequence). The CDR3 has 15 amino acids. CDR3 sequence (DNA): TGTGCCAGCAGTCCGAAACAGGGGGCGACGGGGGAGCAGTACTTC. The encoded protein is CASSPKQGATGEQYF.

The rearrangement joins TRBV5-1 to TRBJ2-1; 7 bases match TRBD1. V was clipped by 4 bases and J by 7 bases; unmatched bases: 11. The CDR3 totals 15 residues. CDR1 and CDR2 (germline): SGHRS, YFSETQ. The DNA for the CDR3 is TGCGCCAGCAGCCGGAGCCTACAGGGGCGGAATGAGCAGTTCTTC. It yields the protein CASSRSLQGRNEQFF.

This chain uses TRBV4-3 with TRBJ2-5; D not resolved. V dropped 0 bases and J dropped 1 base, with 9 bases sitting between them. Germline V lookup: CDR1 LGHNA, CDR2 YSLEER. The CDR3 covers 15 residues. The CDR3: CASSQDSRVQETQYF. Written as DNA, the CDR3 is TGCGCCAGCAGCCAAGACTCACGGGTCCAAGAGACCCAGTACTTC.

This clone was seen only a few times. The chain has TRBV7-9 and TRBJ1-2; 7 nucleotides agree with TRBD1. With V trimmed by 5 bases and J by 3 bases, 6 bases remained unmatched. Germline CDR1 reads SEHNR; CDR2 reads FQNEAQ (reference sequence). The CDR3 covers 14 residues. In DNA form, the CDR3 reads TGTGCCAGCAGCCTAGACAGGGCTCACTATGGCTACACCTTC. Translated: CASSLDRAHYGYTF.

The rearrangement joins TRBV9 to TRBJ2-1; possible D gene TRBD1, 5 bases. This CDR3 contains 14 residues. V was cut by 3 bases and J by 9 bases, with 16 bases left in between. From germline, CDR1 is SGDLS and CDR2 YYNGEE. The CDR3 coding sequence is TGTGCCAGCAGCGGGGGCGTGCTAGTGGGTGAGCAGTTCTTC. It codes for CASSGGVLVGEQFF.

The chain couples TRBV7-2 to TRBJ2-1, with TRBD2 identical over 8 bases. Looked up from germline, CDR1 is SGHTA and CDR2 is FQGNSA. This CDR3 contains 15 residues. V trimming: 4 bases; J trimming: 10 bases; junction bases outside the gene matches: 12. The CDR3 region is CASSSHRAGAGEQFF. CDR3 coding DNA: TGTGCCAGCAGCTCCCACCGAGCGGGAGCGGGGGAGCAGTTCTTC.

The rearrangement links TRBV4-1 to TRBJ1-6, with 8 bases matching TRBD1. Trimming took 4 bases from V and 6 from J; bases not matched to a gene: 5. CDR1 and CDR2 (germline): MGHRA, YSYEKL. The CDR3 is made up of 15 amino acids. CDR3 DNA sequence: TGCGCCAGCAGCCGACAGGGGCAGGGTAATTCACCCCTCCACTTT. Its protein is CASSRQGQGNSPLHF.

The CDR3 loop is CASSFDRVGETQYF. The CDR3 DNA follows: TGTGCCAGCAGCTTTGACAGGGTGGGAGAGACCCAGTACTTC. V usage is TRBV7-2 and J usage is TRBJ2-5, with 7 bases lining up with TRBD1. The germline CDR1 and CDR2 sequences are SGHTA and FQGNSA. There are 14 residues in the CDR3. V shed 3 bases, J shed 4 bases, and the junction held 5 bases outside the gene matches.